The 25 T cell receptor beta chains reported below all come from one sample, sequenced in a study of T-cell memory formation after mild COVID-19. TCRdb re-derived calls from the 5' RACE reads in MiXCR, one entry per CDR3 protein. The sample shows around 510,000 distinct CDR3 sequences, about 20% of them seen only once. Sequenced material: PBMCs or a T cell subset sorted from them (not recorded which). These receptors came from an adult woman who had mild COVID-19 (a few samples of this study predate the infection). Cell type and time point are not known.

This clonotype was seen only once. CDR3 protein: CASSRGQNTGELFF. In nucleotides, the CDR3 is TGTGCCAGCAGCCGAGGACAGAACACCGGGGAGCTGTTTTTT. V usage is TRBV3-1 and J usage is TRBJ2-2; D perhaps matches TRBD1 (5 bases). Trimming cost V 4 bases and J 1 base, with 7 bases left between them. CDR1 and CDR2 from the germline V gene are LGHDT and YNNKEL (reference sequence). CDR3 size: 14 residues.

This clonotype appeared a few times. The J gene is TRBJ2-5, the V gene TRBV5-4; D is unresolved. Germline CDR1 is SGHNT and CDR2 is YYREEE (reference sequence). The CDR3 is made up of 15 amino acids. Trimming stripped 0 bases from V and 3 bases from J, with 12 bases between. Written as DNA, the CDR3 is TGTGCCAGCAGCTTGGCCGTGAGGCAAGAAGAGACCCAGTACTTC. This sequence encodes CASSLAVRQEETQYF.

This clonotype was found a few times. This chain connects TRBV10-3 to TRBJ2-3, with a tentative D call TRBD1 (5 bases). The CDR3 is 11 amino acids. Trimming pared 11 bases from V and 3 bases from J, leaving 9 bases between. CDR1 and CDR2 from the germline V gene are ENHRY and SYGVKD. CDR3 in amino acids: CAAQGTDTQYF. CDR3 nucleotide sequence: TGTGCCGCGCAGGGTACAGATACGCAGTATTTT.

V is TRBV7-3 and J is TRBJ2-4; a weak D match, TRBD2 (5 bases). Germline values: CDR1 SGHTA, CDR2 FQGTGA. This CDR3 is 15 amino acids long. V was cut by 6 bases and J by 0 bases, with 12 bases left in between. Here the CDR3 reads CASSSVGLAKNIQYF. In nucleotides, the CDR3 is TGTGCCAGCAGTTCCGTAGGACTAGCCAAAAACATTCAGTACTTC.

CDR3 in DNA: TGCAGTGCTCCGGAGGGGACTAGAGGAGAGACCCAGTACTTC. This codes for CSAPEGTRGETQYF. J is TRBJ2-5 and V is TRBV20-1; the match to TRBD2 covers 8 bases. Unmatched junction bases numbered 9, after V lost 5 bases and J lost 4 bases. This CDR3 region has 14 residues. From germline, CDR1 is DFQATT and CDR2 SNEGSKA (reference sequence).

This clonotype is deemed medium-sized (0.01 to 0.1%). The CDR3 loop is CASSLALGGARNEQFF. The CDR3 nucleotides are TGTGCCAGCAGCTTAGCGCTAGGAGGAGCGCGGAATGAGCAGTTCTTC. The chain uses TRBV7-9 and TRBJ2-1; tentative D call: TRBD2 (5 bases). The germline V gene has CDR1 SEHNR and CDR2 FQNEAQ (reference sequence). The CDR3 spans 16 residues. Trimming left V 0 bases short and J 7 bases short, with 16 bases between.

Only a few counts were recorded for this clonotype. The chain couples TRBV2 to TRBJ1-5, with D maybe TRBD1 (6 bases). The CDR3 is 14 amino acids. CDR1 is SNHLY and CDR2 is FYNNEI in the germline V gene. The V gene lost 2 bases and the J gene lost 11 bases, with 16 bases spanning the gap. CDR3 in DNA: TGTGCCAGCAGTGAATTAGGGGAAGGGGGAGCCCAGCATTTT. Amino acid sequence: CASSELGEGGAQHF.

This chain links TRBV11-2 with TRBJ2-3; D possibly corresponds to TRBD1 (6 bases). The germline gives CDR1 SGHAT, CDR2 FQNNGV. The CDR3 is 12 amino acids. V was clipped by 3 bases and J by 9 bases, with 10 bases between them. The CDR3 reads CASSFRTVTQYF. The CDR3 DNA sequence: TGTGCCAGCAGCTTCAGGACAGTCACGCAGTATTTT. Based on the CDR3 plus reference TRBV11-2 and TRBJ2-3, the full variable domain is EAGVAQSPRYKIIEKRQSVAFWCNPISGHATLYWYQQILGQGPKLLIQFQNNGVVDDSQLPKDRFSAERLKGVDSTLKIQPAKLEDSAVYLCASSFRTVTQYFGPGTRLTVL.

The V and J genes are TRBV5-1 and TRBJ2-5; TRBD2 agrees at 14 bases. CDR1 SGHRS and CDR2 YFSETQ come from the germline V gene. The CDR3 covers 17 residues. J gave up 4 bases and V 3 bases, and 8 bases lay outside the gene matches. CDR3 sequence reads: CASSSGTSGGSGETQYF. CDR3 DNA sequence: TGCGCCAGCAGCTCTGGGACTAGCGGGGGAAGCGGAGAGACCCAGTACTTC.

The chain recombines TRBV12-3 or TRBV12-4 with TRBJ2-2; D is unclear. This CDR3 spans 17 amino acids. The ends were cut back, 0 bases at V and 1 base at J, with 12 bases in the middle. This chain's CDR3 is CASSLASRWENTGELFF. In DNA form, the CDR3 reads TGTGCCAGCAGTTTAGCGTCGAGGTGGGAGAACACCGGGGAGCTGTTTTTT.

CDR3 region: CASSLDGWYYEIGASVNTEAFF. The CDR3 DNA sequence: TGTGCCAGCAGCTTAGATGGGTGGTATTACGAAATCGGGGCGTCGGTAAACACTGAAGCTTTCTTT. V usage is TRBV7-2 and J usage is TRBJ1-1; a weak D match, TRBD1 (5 bases). The germline V and J ends were trimmed by 1 base and 2 bases, with 32 bases remaining between them. CDR1 is SGHTA, CDR2 FQGNSA, per germline. This CDR3 is 22 amino acids long.

This clonotype has a count of ten or more. The rearrangement joins TRBV6-4 to TRBJ2-2, with a tentative D call TRBD1 (5 bases). V was trimmed by 2 bases and J by 1 base, leaving 5 bases between them. There are 14 residues in the CDR3. Germline CDR1 is MRHNA and CDR2 is SNTAGT. The CDR3 nucleotides read TGTGCCAGCAGTGACGACAGGAACACCGGGGAGCTGTTTTTT. Encoded protein: CASSDDRNTGELFF.

The chain combines TRBV11-2 with TRBJ2-3; no clear D. The ends were cut back, 5 bases at V and 0 bases at J, with 15 bases in the middle. The CDR3 extends over 16 amino acids. The germline gives CDR1 SGHAT, CDR2 FQNNGV. The CDR3 DNA reads as TGTGCCAGCAGCCTGGGTTGGGCGCCAAGCACAGATACGCAGTATTTT. Translation: CASSLGWAPSTDTQYF. The variable domain in full, completed from reference TRBV11-2 and TRBJ2-3, reads EAGVAQSPRYKIIEKRQSVAFWCNPISGHATLYWYQQILGQGPKLLIQFQNNGVVDDSQLPKDRFSAERLKGVDSTLKIQPAKLEDSAVYLCASSLGWAPSTDTQYFGPGTRLTVL.

This rearrangement joins TRBV11-2 to TRBJ2-2; D uncertain. The germline CDR1 and CDR2 sequences are SGHAT and FQNNGV. The CDR3 is made up of 16 amino acids. Trimming stripped 1 base from V and 7 bases from J, with 16 bases between. CDR3 amino acids: CASSLGHLALDGELFF. CDR3 nucleotides: TGTGCCAGCAGCTTAGGACACCTCGCGTTGGACGGGGAGCTGTTTTTT.

The gene calls are TRBV11-3 and TRBJ2-3; 8 nucleotides line up with TRBD2. Germline values: CDR1 SGHNT, CDR2 YENEEA. The trim removed 7 bases at V and 1 base at J, leaving 4 bases unmatched. The CDR3 covers 14 residues. CDR3 protein: CASTLTSGTDTQYF. DNA for the CDR3: TGTGCCAGCACCCTGACTAGCGGCACAGATACGCAGTATTTT.

This chain links TRBV20-1 with TRBJ2-3, with D uncertain. Germline V gene data show CDR1 as DFQATT and CDR2 as SNEGSKA (reference sequence). The CDR3 totals 13 residues. Between the trimmed V and J ends, which lost 0 bases and 2 bases, there was a span of 6 bases. In DNA form, the CDR3 reads TGCAGTGCTAGAGATACAAACACAGATACGCAGTATTTT. It codes for CSARDTNTDTQYF.

This clonotype has just a few counts. The chain combines TRBV24-1 with TRBJ2-1; D is possibly TRBD2 (5 bases). V shed 5 bases and J shed 8 bases, with 9 bases lying between them. CDR1 is KGHDR, CDR2 SFDVKD, per germline. The CDR3 totals 12 residues. The CDR3, as DNA: TGTGCCACCAGTGTCGAGGGTTATGAGCAGTTCTTC. Its translation: CATSVEGYEQFF.

The rearrangement uses TRBV6-5 and TRBJ2-2; the D gene could be TRBD1 or TRBD2 (5 bases each). The germline V gene has CDR1 MNHEY and CDR2 SVGAGI. CDR3 size: 15 residues. V gave up 5 bases and J gave up 6 bases, with 16 bases separating them. The CDR3: CASSPSGTPPGELFF. The CDR3 DNA sequence: TGTGCCAGCAGTCCCTCAGGGACCCCCCCCGGGGAGCTGTTTTTT.

The chain uses TRBV9 and TRBJ2-7; D gene ambiguous. Germline assignment: CDR1 SGDLS and CDR2 YYNGEE. The CDR3 contains 14 residues. V was shortened by 4 bases and J by 2 bases, with 13 bases between the two germline ends. CDR3 bases: TGTGCCAGCAGCACGGAAGGCTACCCCTACGAGCAGTACTTC. It translates to CASSTEGYPYEQYF.

The J gene is TRBJ2-7, the V gene TRBV16, with D uncertain. The germline gives CDR1 KGHSY, CDR2 FQNENV. V lost 6 bases and J lost 6, with 12 bases in between. This CDR3 is 12 amino acids long. The CDR3 sequence is CASRGLGIEQYF. CDR3 coding DNA: TGTGCCAGCAGGGGATTAGGTATCGAGCAGTACTTC. Supplemented by reference TRBV16 and TRBJ2-7, the full variable domain reads GEEVAQTPKHLVRGEGQKAKLYCAPIKGHSYVFWYQQVLKNEFKFLISFQNENVFDETGMPKERFSAKCLPNSPCSLEIQATKLEDSAVYFCASRGLGIEQYFGPGTRLTVT.

A few counts support this clonotype. The CDR3 nucleotides read TGTGCCAGCAGTCCCCCCACTATCGGGGGCACAGATACGCAGTATTTT. Translated, it gives CASSPPTIGGTDTQYF. The J gene is TRBJ2-3, the V gene TRBV27; D is perhaps TRBD2 (5 bases). The germline V gene encodes CDR1 MNHEY and CDR2 SMNVEV (reference sequence). The CDR3 length is 16 residues. V lost 5 bases, J lost 1 base, and 16 bases lay in between.

The J gene is TRBJ1-5, the V gene TRBV18; a possible D gene is TRBD1 (5 bases). Trimming took off 4 bases at V and 4 bases at J, with 14 bases between the two ends. Germline V gives CDR1 KGHSH, CDR2 LQKENI. This CDR3 spans 15 amino acids. The CDR3 nucleotides are TGTGCCAGCTCACTTTGGGGCCAAATTAATCAGCCCCAGCATTTT. Translating it yields CASSLWGQINQPQHF.

This chain joins TRBV6-5 and TRBJ1-2, with 8 bases identical to TRBD1. V dropped 7 bases and J dropped 4; count of bases not matched to a gene: 5. Germline CDR1 MNHEY, CDR2 SVGAGI. The CDR3 is made up of 13 amino acids. The CDR3 protein is CASNPGGSYGYTF. The CDR3 DNA sequence: TGTGCCAGCAATCCAGGGGGCAGCTATGGCTACACCTTC.

The chain joins TRBV4-1 to TRBJ1-3; TRBD1 matches 7 bases. Germline lookup yields CDR1 MGHRA and CDR2 YSYEKL. V lost 4 bases to trimming and J lost 1 base; unmatched junction nucleotides: 4. This CDR3 spans 15 amino acids. The CDR3: CASSPIQGSGNTIYF. Here the CDR3 DNA reads TGCGCCAGCAGCCCCATACAGGGGTCTGGAAACACCATATATTTT.

The chain recombines TRBV12-3 or TRBV12-4 with TRBJ1-5; 9 bases map to TRBD1. The CDR3 contains 14 residues. V shed 6 bases and J 6 bases; nucleotides not matched to a gene: 6. CDR3 nucleotide sequence: TGTGCCAGCAGCACAGGGGGCTGGGGTCAGCCCCAGCATTTT. Protein sequence: CASSTGGWGQPQHF.